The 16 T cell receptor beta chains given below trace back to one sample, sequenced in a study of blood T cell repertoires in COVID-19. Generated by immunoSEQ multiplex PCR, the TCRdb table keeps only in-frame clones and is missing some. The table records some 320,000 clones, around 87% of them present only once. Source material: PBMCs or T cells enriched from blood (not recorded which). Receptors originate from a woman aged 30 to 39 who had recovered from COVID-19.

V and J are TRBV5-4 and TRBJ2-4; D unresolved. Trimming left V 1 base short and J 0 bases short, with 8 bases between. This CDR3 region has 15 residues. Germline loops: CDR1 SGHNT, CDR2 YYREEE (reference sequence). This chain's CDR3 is CASSLNSQAKNIQYF. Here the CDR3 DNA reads TGTGCCAGCAGCTTGAACAGTCAAGCCAAAAACATTCAGTACTTC.

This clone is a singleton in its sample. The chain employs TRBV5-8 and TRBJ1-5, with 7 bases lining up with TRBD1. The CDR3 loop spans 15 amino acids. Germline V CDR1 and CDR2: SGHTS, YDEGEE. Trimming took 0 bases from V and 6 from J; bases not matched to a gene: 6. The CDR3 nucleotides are TGTGCCAGCAGCTTGGAGACAGGGAGGCGTCAGCCCCAGCATTTT. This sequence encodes CASSLETGRRQPQHF.

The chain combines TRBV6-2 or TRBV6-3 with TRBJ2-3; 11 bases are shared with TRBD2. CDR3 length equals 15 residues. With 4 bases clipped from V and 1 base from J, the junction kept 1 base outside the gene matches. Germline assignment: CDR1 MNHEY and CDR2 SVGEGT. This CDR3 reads CASSLLAGGTDTQYF. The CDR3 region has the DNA TGTGCCAGCAGTTTACTAGCGGGGGGCACAGATACGCAGTATTTT.

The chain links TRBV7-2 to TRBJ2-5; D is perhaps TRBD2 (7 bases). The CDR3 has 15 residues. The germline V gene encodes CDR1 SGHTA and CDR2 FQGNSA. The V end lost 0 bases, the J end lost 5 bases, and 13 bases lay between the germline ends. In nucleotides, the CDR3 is TGTGCCAGCAGCTTAGCGATACAGGGAGGGGAGACCCAGTACTTC. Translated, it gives CASSLAIQGGETQYF. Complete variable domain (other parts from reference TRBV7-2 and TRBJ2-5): GAGVSQSPSNKVTEKGKDVELRCDPISGHTALYWYRQSLGQGLEFLIYFQGNSAPDKSGLPSDRFSAERTGGSVSTLTIQRTQQEDSAVYLCASSLAIQGGETQYFGPGTRLLVL.

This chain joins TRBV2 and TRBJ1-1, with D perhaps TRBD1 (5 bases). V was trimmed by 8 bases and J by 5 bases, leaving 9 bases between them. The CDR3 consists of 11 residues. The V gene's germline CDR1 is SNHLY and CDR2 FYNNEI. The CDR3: CASSGGTEAFF. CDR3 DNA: TGTGCCAGCTCCGGGGGTACTGAAGCTTTCTTT.

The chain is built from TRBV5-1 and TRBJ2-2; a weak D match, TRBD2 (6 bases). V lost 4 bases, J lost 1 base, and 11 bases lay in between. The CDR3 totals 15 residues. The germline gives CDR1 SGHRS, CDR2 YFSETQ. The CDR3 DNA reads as TGCGCCAGCAGCCCGGTGGGGGGGAACACCGGGGAGCTGTTTTTT. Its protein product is CASSPVGGNTGELFF.

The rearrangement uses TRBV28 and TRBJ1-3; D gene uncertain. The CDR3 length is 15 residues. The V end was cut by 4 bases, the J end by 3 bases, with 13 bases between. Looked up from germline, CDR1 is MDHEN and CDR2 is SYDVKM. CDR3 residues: CASSSATRIGNTIYF. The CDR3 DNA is TGTGCCAGCAGTTCTGCCACACGTATTGGAAACACCATATATTTT.

In DNA, the CDR3 is TGTGCCAGCAGGAATTCAGGCGCTGGGGCCAACGTCCTGACTTTC. Translated, it gives CASRNSGAGANVLTF. This chain joins TRBV2 and TRBJ2-6; D remains unclear. The CDR3 sequence is 15 residues long. Germline V gives CDR1 SNHLY, CDR2 FYNNEI. The V and J ends lost 6 bases and 2 bases respectively, with 11 bases between them.

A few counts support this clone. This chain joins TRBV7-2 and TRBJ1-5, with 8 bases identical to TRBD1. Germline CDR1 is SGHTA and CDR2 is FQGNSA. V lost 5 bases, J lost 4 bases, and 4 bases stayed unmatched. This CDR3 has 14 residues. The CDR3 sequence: CASSPRTGNQPQHF. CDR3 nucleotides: TGTGCCAGCAGCCCCCGGACAGGGAATCAGCCCCAGCATTTT.

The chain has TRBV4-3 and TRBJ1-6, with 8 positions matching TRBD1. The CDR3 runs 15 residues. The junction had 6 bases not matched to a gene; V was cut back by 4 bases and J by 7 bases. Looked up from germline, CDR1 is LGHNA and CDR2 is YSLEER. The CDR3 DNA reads TGCGCCAGCAGCCCGGTAGACAGGGGAAATTCACCCCTCCACTTT. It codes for CASSPVDRGNSPLHF.

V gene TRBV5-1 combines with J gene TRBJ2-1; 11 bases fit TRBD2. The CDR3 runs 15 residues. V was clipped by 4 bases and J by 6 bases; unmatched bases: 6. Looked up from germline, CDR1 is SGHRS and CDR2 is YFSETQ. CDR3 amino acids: CASSEWTSGLNEQFF. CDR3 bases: TGCGCCAGCAGCGAATGGACTAGCGGGCTCAATGAGCAGTTCTTC. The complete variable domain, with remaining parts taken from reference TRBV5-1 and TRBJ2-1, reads KAGVTQTPRYLIKTRGQQVTLSCSPISGHRSVSWYQQTPGQGLQFLFEYFSETQRNKGNFPGRFSGRQFSNSRSEMNVSTLELGDSALYLCASSEWTSGLNEQFFGPGTRLTVL.

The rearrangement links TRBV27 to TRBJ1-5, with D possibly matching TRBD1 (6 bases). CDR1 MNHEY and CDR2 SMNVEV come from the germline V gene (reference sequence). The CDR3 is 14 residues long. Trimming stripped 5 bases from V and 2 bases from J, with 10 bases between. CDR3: CASSPNRGNQPQHF. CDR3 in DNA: TGTGCCAGCAGTCCCAACAGGGGCAATCAGCCCCAGCATTTT.

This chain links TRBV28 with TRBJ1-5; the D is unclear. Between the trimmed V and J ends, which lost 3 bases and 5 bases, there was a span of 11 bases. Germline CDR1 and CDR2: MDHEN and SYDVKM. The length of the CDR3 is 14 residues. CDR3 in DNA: TGTGCCAGCAGTTTTAACCCGCGCTATCAGCCCCAGCATTTT. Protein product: CASSFNPRYQPQHF.

The CDR3 loop is CASSRAEGEAFF. In DNA, the CDR3 is TGTGCCAGCAGCCGAGCCGAGGGTGAAGCTTTCTTT. The chain carries TRBV11-2 and TRBJ1-1, with D hard to call. Germline assignment: CDR1 SGHAT and CDR2 FQNNGV. The CDR3 covers 12 residues. The V and J ends lost 5 bases and 7 bases respectively, with 11 bases between them.

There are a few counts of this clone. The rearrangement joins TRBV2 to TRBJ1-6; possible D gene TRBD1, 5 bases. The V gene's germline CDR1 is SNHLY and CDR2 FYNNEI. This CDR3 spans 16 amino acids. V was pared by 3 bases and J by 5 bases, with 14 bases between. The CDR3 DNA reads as TGTGCCAGCAGTGAGGTACAGGTTGAAGATAATTCACCCCTCCACTTT. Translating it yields CASSEVQVEDNSPLHF.

The CDR3 protein is CASSDGIGDLPQHF. The CDR3 bases are TGCGCCAGCAGTGATGGTATAGGGGATCTGCCCCAGCATTTT. The V gene is TRBV10-2, the J gene TRBJ1-5, with D possibly being TRBD1 (5 bases). The CDR3 has 14 residues. The germline gives CDR1 WSHSY, CDR2 SAAADI. V lost 3 bases, J lost 9 bases, and 15 bases lay in between.